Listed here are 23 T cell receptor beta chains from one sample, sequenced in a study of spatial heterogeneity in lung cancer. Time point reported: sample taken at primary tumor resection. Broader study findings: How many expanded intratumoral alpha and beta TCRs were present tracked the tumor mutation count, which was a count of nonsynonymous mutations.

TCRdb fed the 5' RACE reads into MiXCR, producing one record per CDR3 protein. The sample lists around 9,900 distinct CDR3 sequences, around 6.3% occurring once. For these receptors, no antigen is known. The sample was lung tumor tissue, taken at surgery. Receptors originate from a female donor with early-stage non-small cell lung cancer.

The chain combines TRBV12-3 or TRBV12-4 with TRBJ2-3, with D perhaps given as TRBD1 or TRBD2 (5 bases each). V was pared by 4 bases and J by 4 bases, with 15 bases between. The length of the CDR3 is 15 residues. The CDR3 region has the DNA TGTGCCAGCAGTTCTAACTGGGACCTCTCAGATACGCAGTATTTT. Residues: CASSSNWDLSDTQYF.

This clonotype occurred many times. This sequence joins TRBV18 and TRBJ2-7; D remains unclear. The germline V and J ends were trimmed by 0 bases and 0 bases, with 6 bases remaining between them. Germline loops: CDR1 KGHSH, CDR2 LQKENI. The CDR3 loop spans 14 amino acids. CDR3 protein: CASSPPQYSYEQYF. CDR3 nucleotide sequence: TGTGCCAGCTCACCACCACAGTACTCCTACGAGCAGTACTTC.

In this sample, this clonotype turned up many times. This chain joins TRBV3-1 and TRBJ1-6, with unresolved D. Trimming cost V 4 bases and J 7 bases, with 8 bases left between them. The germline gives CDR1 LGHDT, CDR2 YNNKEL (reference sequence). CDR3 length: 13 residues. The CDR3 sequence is CASSPEFNSPLHF. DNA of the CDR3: TGTGCCAGCAGCCCGGAATTCAATTCACCCCTCCACTTT.

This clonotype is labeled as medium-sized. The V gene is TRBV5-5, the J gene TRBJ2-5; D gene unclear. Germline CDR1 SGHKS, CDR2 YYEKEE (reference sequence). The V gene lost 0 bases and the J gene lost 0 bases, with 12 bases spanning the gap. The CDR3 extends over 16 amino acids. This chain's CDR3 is CASSLESFTDQETQYF. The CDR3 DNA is TGTGCCAGCAGCTTGGAGTCGTTTACGGACCAAGAGACCCAGTACTTC.

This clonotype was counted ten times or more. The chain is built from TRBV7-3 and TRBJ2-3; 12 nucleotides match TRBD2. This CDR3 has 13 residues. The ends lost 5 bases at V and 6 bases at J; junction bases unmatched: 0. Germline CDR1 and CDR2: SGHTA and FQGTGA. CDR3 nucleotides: TGTGCCAGCAGCGGACTAGCGGGGGATACGCAGTATTTT. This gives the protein CASSGLAGDTQYF.

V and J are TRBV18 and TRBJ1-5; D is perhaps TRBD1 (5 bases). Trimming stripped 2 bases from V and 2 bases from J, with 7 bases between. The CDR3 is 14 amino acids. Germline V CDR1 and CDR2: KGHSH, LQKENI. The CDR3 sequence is CASSPWGGNQPQHF. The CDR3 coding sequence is TGTGCCAGCTCACCATGGGGCGGCAATCAGCCCCAGCATTTT.

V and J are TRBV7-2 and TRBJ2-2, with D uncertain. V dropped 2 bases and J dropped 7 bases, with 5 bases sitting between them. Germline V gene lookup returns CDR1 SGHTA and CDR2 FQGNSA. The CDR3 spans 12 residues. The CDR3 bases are TGTGCCAGCAGCTTAACGAACGGGGAGCTGTTTTTT. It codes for CASSLTNGELFF.

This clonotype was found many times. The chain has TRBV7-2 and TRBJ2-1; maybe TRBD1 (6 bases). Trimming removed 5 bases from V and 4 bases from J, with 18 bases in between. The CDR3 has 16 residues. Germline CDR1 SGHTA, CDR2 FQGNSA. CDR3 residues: CASSRRGQPPYNEQFF. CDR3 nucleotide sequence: TGTGCCAGCAGCAGACGTGGACAGCCTCCTTACAATGAGCAGTTCTTC.

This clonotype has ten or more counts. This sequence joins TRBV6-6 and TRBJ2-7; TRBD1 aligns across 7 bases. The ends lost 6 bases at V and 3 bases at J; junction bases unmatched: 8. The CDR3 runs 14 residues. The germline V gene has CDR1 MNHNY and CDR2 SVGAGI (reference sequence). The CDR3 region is CASSPQGNYYEQYF. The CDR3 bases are TGTGCCAGCAGCCCACAGGGGAACTACTACGAGCAGTACTTC.

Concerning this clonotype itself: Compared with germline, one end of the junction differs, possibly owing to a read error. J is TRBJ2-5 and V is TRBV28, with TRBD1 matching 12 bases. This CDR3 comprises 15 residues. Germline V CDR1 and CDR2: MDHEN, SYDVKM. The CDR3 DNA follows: TGTGTCAGCTTGGGGGACAGGGGGCCGGAAGAGACCCAGTACTTC. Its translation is CVSLGDRGPEETQYF.

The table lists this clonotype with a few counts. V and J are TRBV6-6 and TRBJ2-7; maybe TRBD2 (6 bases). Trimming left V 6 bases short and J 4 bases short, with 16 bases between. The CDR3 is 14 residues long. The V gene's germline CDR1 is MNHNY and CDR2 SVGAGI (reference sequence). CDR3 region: CASSVLGGEYEQYF. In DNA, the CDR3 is TGTGCCAGCAGCGTCCTTGGCGGGGAGTACGAGCAGTACTTC.

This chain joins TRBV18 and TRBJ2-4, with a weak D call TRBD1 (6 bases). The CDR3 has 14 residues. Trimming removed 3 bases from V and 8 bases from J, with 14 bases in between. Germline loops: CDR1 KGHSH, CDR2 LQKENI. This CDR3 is CASSPPAGDHIQYF. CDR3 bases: TGTGCCAGCTCACCTCCGGCAGGGGACCACATTCAGTACTTC.

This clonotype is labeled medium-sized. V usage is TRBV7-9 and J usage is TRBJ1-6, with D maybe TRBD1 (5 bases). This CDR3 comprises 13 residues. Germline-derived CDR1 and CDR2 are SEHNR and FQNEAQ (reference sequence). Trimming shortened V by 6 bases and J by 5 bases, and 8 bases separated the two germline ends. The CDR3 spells CASRVGDNSPLHF. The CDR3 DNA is TGTGCCAGCAGGGTAGGGGATAATTCACCCCTCCACTTT. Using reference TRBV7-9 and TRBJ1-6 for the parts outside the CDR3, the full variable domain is DTGVSQNPRHKITKRGQNVTFRCDPISEHNRLYWYRQTLGQGPEFLTYFQNEAQLEKSRLLSDRFSAERPKGSFSTLEIQRTEQGDSAMYLCASRVGDNSPLHFGNGTRLTVT.

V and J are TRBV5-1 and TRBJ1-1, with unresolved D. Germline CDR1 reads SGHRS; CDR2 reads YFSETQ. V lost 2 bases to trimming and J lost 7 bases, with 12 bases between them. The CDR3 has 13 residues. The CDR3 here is CASSFMDGSEAFF. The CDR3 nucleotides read TGCGCCAGCAGCTTTATGGACGGAAGTGAAGCTTTCTTT.

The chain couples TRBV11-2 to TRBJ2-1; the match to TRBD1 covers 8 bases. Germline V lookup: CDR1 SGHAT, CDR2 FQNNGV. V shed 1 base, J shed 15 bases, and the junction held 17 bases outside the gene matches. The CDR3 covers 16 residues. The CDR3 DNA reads TGTGCCAGCAGCTTAGCTTATAAGGCGATGTCAGGGGGCCGGTTCTTC. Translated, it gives CASSLAYKAMSGGRFF.

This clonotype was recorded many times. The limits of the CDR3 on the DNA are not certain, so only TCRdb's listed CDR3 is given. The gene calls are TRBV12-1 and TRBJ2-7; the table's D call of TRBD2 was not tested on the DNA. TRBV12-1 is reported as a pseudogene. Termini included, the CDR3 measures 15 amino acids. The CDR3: CASSFVAGGTYEQYV.

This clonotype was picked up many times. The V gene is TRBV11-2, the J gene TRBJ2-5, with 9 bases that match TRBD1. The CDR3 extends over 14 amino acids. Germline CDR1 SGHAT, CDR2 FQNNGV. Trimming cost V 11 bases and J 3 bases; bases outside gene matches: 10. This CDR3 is CACKKDRGKETQYF. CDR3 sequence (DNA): TGTGCCTGCAAAAAGGACAGGGGAAAAGAGACCCAGTACTTC. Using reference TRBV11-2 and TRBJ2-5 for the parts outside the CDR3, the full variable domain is EAGVAQSPRYKIIEKRQSVAFWCNPISGHATLYWYQQILGQGPKLLIQFQNNGVVDDSQLPKDRFSAERLKGVDSTLKIQPAKLEDSAVYLCACKKDRGKETQYFGPGTRLLVL.

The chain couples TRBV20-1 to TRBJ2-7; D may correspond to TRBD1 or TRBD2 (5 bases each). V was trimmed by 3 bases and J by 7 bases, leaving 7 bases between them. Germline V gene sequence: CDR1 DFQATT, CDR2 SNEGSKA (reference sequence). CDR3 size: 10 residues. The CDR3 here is CSARGVEQYF. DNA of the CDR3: TGCAGTGCTAGGGGGGTAGAGCAGTACTTC.

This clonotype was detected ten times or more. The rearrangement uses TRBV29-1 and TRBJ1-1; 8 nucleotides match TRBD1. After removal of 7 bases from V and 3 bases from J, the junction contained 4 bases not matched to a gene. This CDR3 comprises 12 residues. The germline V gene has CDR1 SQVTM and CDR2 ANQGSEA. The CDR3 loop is CSARTGYTEAFF. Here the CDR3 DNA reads TGCAGCGCTAGGACAGGGTACACTGAAGCTTTCTTT. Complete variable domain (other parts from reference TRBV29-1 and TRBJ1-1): SAVISQKPSRDICQRGTSLTIQCQVDSQVTMMFWYRQQPGQSLTLIATANQGSEATYESGFVIDKFPISRPNLTFSTLTVSNMSPEDSSIYLCSARTGYTEAFFGQGTRLTVV.

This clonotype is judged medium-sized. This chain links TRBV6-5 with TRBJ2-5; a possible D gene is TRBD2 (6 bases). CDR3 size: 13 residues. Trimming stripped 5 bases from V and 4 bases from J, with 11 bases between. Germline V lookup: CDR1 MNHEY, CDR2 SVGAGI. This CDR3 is CASSVLGGETQYF. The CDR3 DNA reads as TGTGCCAGCAGTGTTCTGGGGGGAGAGACCCAGTACTTC.

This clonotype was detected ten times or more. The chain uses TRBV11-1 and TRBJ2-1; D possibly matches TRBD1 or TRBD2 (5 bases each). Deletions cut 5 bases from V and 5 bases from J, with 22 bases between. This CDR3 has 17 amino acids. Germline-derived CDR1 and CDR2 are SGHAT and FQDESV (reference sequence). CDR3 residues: CASSPSHGPRDHNEQFF. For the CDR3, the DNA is TGTGCCAGCAGCCCGAGCCACGGCCCGAGGGACCACAATGAGCAGTTCTTC. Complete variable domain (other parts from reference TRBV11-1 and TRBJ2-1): EAEVAQSPRYKITEKSQAVAFWCDPISGHATLYWYRQILGQGPELLVQFQDESVVDDSQLPKDRFSAERLKGVDSTLKIQPAELGDSAMYLCASSPSHGPRDHNEQFFGPGTRLTVL.

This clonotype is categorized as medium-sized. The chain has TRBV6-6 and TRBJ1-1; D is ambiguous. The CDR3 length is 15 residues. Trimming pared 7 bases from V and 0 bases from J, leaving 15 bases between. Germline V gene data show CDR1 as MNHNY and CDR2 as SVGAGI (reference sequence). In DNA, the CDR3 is TGTGCCAGCAACACTCAGCGGGCGGTGAACACTGAAGCTTTCTTT. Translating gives CASNTQRAVNTEAFF.

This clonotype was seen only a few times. CDR3 sequence reads: CASSRTGTSGRDTQYF. The CDR3 nucleotides are TGTGCCAGCAGCCGGACCGGGACTAGCGGGAGAGATACGCAGTATTTT. J is TRBJ2-3 and V is TRBV27; the match to TRBD2 covers 14 bases. J gave up 5 bases and V 6 bases, and 7 bases lay outside the gene matches. The germline gives CDR1 MNHEY, CDR2 SMNVEV (reference sequence). This CDR3 has 16 amino acids.